This T cell receptor beta chain was identified during a study of blood T cell repertoires in COVID-19. The V end was cut by 5 bases, the J end by 9 bases, with 8 bases between. The CDR3 extends over 11 amino acids. The repertoire was sequenced with immunoSEQ multiplex PCR; TCRdb's copy has only in-frame clones and lacks some. Here the sample spans about 200,000 clones, around 75% being singletons. V is TRBV12-3 or TRBV12-4 and J is TRBJ1-5; D is unresolved. This sequence was found in a woman aged 40 to 49 with COVID-19, enrolled during active disease. Material for sequencing was peripheral blood. This chain's CDR3 is CASSGPGPQHF. The CDR3 nucleotides read TGTGCCAGCAGTGGCCCGGGGCCCCAGCATTTT.